This T cell receptor beta chain originates from a study of blood T cell repertoires in COVID-19. V was shortened by 5 bases and J by 5 bases, with 24 bases between the two germline ends. CDR1 MNHEY and CDR2 SMNVEV come from the germline V gene (reference sequence). There are 17 residues in the CDR3. Some clones are missing from TCRdb's copy, which holds only in-frame ones; the method was immunoSEQ multiplex PCR. Among around 700,000 clones listed, 85% to 90% were seen once. The J gene is TRBJ1-1, the V gene TRBV27, with D unresolved. The sequence derives from a young woman with acute or convalescent COVID-19. Sequenced material: peripheral blood. The CDR3 loop reads CASSLSTQTRRSTEAFF. DNA for the CDR3: TGTGCCAGCAGTCTTTCTACCCAGACGCGGAGGTCGACTGAAGCTTTCTTT.